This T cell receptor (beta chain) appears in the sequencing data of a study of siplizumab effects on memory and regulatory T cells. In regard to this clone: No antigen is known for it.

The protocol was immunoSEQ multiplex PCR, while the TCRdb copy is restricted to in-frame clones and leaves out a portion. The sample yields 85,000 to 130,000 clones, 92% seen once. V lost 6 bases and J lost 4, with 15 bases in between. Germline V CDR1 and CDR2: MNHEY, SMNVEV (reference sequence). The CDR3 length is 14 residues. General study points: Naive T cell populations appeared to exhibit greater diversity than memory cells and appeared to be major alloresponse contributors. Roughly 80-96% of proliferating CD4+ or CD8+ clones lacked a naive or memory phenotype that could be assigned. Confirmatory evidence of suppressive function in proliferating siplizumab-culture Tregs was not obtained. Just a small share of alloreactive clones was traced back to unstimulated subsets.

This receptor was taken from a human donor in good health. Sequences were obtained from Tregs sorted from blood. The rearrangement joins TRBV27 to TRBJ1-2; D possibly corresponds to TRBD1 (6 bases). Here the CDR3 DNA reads TGTGCCAGCAGGGACCCGGACAGATTCTATGGCTACACCTTC. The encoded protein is CASRDPDRFYGYTF.